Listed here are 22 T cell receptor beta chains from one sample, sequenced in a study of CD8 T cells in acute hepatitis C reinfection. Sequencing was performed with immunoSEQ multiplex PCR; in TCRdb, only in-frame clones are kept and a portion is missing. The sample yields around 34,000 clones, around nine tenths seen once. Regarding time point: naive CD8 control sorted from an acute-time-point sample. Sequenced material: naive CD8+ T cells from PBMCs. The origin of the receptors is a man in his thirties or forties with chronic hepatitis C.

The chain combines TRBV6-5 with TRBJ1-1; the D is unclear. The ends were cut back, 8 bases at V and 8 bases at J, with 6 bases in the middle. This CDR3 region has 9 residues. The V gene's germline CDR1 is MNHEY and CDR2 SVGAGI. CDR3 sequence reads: CASGEEAFF. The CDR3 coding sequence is TGTGCCAGCGGTGAGGAAGCTTTCTTT.

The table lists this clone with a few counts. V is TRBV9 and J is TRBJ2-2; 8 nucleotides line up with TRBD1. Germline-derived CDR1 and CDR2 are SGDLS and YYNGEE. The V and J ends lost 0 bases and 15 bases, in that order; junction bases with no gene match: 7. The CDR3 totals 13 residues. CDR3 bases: TGTGCCAGCAGCGTAGGGGGACAGGCAAGGTTGTTTTTT. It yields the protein CASSVGGQARLFF.

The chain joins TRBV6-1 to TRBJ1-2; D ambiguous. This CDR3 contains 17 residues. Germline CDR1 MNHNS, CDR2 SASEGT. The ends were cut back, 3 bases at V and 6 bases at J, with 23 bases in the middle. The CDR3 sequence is CASSDFGPDWTKNGYTF. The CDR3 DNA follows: TGTGCCAGCAGTGACTTCGGGCCCGACTGGACTAAGAATGGCTACACCTTC.

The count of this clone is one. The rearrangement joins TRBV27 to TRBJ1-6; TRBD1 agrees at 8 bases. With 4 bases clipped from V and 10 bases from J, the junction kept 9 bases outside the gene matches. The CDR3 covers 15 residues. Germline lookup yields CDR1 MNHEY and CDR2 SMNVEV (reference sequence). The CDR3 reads CASSWSGGEWSPLHF. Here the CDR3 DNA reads TGTGCCAGCAGTTGGTCAGGGGGCGAGTGGTCACCCCTCCACTTT.

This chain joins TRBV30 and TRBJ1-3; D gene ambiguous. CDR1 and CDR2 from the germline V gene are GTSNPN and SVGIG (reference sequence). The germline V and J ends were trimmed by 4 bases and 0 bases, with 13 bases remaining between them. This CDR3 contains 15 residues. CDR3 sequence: CAWTGLRYSGNTIYF. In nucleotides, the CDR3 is TGTGCCTGGACCGGGCTCAGATACTCTGGAAACACCATATATTTT.

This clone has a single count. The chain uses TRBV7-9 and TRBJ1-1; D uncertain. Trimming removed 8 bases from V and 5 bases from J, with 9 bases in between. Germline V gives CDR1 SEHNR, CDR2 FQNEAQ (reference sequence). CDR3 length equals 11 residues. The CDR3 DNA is TGTGCCAGCGGGCGAGGTACTGAAGCTTTCTTT. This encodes CASGRGTEAFF.

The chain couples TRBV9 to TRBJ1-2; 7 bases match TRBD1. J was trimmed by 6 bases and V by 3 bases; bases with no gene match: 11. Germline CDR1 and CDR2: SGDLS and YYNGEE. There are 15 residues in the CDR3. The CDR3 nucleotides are TGTGCCAGCAGCGCACAAAGAGCAGGGGGACATGGCTACACCTTC. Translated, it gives CASSAQRAGGHGYTF.

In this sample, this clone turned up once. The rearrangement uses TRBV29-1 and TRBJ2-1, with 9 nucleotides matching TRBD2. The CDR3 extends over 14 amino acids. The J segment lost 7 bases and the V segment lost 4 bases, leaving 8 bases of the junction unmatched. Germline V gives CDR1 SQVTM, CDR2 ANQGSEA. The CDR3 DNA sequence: TGCAGCGTTGGGCGGGGGGGCCACGGAAATGAGCAGTTCTTC. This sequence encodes CSVGRGGHGNEQFF.

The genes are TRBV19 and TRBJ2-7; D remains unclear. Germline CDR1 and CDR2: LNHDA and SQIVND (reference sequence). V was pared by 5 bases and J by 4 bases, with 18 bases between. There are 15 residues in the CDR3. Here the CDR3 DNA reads TGTGCCAGTAGTTGGGCTGTTGGTCTGGGGTACGAGCAGTACTTC. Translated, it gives CASSWAVGLGYEQYF.

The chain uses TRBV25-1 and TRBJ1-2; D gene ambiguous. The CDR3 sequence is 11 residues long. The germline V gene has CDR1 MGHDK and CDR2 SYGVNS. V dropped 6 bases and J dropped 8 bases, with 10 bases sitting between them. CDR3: CASRQALGYTF. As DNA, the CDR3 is TGTGCCAGCAGGCAGGCCCTCGGCTACACCTTC.

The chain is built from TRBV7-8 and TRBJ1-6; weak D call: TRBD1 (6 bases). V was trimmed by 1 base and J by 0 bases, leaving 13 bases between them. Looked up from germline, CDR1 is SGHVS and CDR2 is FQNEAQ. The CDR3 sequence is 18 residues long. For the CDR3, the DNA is TGTGCCAGCAGCTTAGGTGCAGGGGACCGCTCCTATAATTCACCCCTCCACTTT. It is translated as CASSLGAGDRSYNSPLHF.

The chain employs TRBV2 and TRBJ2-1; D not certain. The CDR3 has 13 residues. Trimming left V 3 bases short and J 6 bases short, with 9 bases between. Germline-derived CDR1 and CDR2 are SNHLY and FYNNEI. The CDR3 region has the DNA TGTGCCAGCAGTGACAGGCTTCTCAATGAGCAGTTCTTC. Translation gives CASSDRLLNEQFF. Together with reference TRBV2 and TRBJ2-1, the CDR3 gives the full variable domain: EPEVTQTPSHQVTQMGQEVILRCVPISNHLYFYWYRQILGQKVEFLVSFYNNEISEKSEIFDDQFSVERPDGSNFTLKIRSTKLEDSAMYFCASSDRLLNEQFFGPGTRLTVL.

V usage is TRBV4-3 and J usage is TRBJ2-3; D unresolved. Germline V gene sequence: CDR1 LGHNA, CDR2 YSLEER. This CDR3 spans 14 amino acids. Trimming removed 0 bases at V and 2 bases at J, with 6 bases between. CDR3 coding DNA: TGCGCCAGCAGCCAAGATTGGGACACAGATACGCAGTATTTT. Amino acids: CASSQDWDTDTQYF.

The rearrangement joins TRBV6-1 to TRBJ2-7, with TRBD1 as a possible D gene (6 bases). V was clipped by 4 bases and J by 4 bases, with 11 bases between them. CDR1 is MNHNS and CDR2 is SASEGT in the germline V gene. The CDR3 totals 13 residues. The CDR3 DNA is TGTGCCAGCAGTGTGGGGACATTATACGAGCAGTACTTC. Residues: CASSVGTLYEQYF.

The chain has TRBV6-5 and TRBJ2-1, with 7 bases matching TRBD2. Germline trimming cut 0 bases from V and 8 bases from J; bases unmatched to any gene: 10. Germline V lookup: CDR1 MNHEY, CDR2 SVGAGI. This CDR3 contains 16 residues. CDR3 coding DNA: TGTGCCAGCAGTTACTCTTCGGTCCCGGGAGGTGATGAGCAGTTCTTC. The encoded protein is CASSYSSVPGGDEQFF.

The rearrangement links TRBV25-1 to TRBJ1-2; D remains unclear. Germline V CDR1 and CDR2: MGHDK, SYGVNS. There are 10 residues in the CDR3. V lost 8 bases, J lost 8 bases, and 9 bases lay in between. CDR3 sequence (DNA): TGTGCCAGCTTCATGGGCGGCTACACCTTC. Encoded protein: CASFMGGYTF.

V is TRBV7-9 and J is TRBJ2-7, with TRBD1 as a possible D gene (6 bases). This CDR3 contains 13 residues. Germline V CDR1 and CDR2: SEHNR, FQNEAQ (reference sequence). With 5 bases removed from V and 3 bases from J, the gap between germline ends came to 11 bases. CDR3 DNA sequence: TGTGCCAGCAGCCGGCGACAGGTCTACGAGCAGTACTTC. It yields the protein CASSRRQVYEQYF. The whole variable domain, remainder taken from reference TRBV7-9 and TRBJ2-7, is DTGVSQNPRHKITKRGQNVTFRCDPISEHNRLYWYRQTLGQGPEFLTYFQNEAQLEKSRLLSDRFSAERPKGSFSTLEIQRTEQGDSAMYLCASSRRQVYEQYFGPGTRLTVT.

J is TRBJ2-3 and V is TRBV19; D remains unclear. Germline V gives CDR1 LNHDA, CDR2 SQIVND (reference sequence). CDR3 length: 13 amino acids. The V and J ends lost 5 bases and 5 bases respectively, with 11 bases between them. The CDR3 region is CASSLRPRDTQYF. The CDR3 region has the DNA TGTGCCAGTAGTCTACGGCCCCGAGATACGCAGTATTTT.

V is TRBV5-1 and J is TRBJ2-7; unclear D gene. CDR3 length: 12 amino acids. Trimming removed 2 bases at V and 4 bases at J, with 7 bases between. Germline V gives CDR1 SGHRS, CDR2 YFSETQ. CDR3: CASSLTGYEQYF. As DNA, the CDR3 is TGCGCCAGCAGCTTAACGGGTTACGAGCAGTACTTC.

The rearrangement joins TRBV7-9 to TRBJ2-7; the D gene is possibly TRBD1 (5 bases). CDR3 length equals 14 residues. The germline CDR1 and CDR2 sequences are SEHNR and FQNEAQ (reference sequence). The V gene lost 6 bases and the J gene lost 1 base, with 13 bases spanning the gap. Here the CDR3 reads CASSDRLISYEQYF. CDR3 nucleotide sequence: TGTGCCAGCAGTGACAGATTAATATCCTACGAGCAGTACTTC.

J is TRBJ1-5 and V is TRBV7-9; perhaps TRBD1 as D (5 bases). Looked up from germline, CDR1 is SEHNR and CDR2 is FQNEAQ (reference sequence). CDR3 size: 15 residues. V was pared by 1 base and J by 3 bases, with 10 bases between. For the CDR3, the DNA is TGTGCCAGCAGCTTAGTAGGGGACTCCAATCAGCCCCAGCATTTT. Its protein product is CASSLVGDSNQPQHF.

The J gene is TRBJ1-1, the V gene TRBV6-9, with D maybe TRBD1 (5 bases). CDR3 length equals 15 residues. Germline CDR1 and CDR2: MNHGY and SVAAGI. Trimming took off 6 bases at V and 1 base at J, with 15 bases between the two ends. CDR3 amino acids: CASSYQGERNTEAFF. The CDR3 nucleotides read TGTGCCAGCAGCTACCAGGGCGAGCGGAACACTGAAGCTTTCTTT.